Sequencing of this T cell receptor beta chain was carried out in a study of brain T cells in children with intractable seizures. Described time point: blood from clinic visit 5 months post-surgery; TSC patient then seizure free. At least one anti-epileptic drug was given before surgery. Here immunoSEQ multiplex PCR was the method, and the copy in TCRdb shows in-frame clones only, minus some. The sample lists 340,000 or so clones, over 90% occurring once. The CDR3 runs to 13 residues. The germline V and J ends were trimmed by 7 bases and 1 base, with 11 bases remaining between them. Germline V gives CDR1 GTSNPN, CDR2 SVGIG (reference sequence).

Source: peripheral blood, taken roughly 5 months after surgery. This receptor was identified in a boy less than two years old with tuberous sclerosis and intractable seizures. J is TRBJ2-1 and V is TRBV30, with a tentative D call TRBD2 (6 bases). CDR3 sequence (DNA): TGTGCCTTAGCGGAACTATCCTACAATGAGCAGTTCTTC. Its translation: CALAELSYNEQFF.